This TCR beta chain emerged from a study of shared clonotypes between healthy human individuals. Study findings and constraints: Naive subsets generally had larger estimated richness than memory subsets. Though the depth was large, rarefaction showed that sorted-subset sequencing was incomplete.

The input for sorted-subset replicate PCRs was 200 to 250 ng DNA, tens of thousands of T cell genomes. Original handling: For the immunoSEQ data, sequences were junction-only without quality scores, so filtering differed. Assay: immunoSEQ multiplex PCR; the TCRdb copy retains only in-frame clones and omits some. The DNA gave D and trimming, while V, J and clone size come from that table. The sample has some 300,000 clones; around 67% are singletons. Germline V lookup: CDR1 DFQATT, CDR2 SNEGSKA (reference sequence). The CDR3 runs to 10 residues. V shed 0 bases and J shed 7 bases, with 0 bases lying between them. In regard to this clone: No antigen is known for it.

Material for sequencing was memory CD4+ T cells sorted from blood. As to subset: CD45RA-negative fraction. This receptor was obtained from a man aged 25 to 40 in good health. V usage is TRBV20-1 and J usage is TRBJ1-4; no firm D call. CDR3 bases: TGCAGTGCTAGAGATGAAAAACTGTTTTTT. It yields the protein CSARDEKLFF.